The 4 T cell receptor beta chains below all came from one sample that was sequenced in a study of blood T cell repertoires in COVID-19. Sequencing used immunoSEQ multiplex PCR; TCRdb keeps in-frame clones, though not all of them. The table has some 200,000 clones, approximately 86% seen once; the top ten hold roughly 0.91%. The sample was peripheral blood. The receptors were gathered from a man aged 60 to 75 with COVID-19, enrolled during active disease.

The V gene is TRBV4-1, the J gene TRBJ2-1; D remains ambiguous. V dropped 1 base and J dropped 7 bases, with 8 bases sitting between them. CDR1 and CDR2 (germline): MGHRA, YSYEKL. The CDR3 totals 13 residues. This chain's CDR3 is CASSQVGENEQFF. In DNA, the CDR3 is TGCGCCAGCAGCCAAGTCGGTGAAAATGAGCAGTTCTTC.

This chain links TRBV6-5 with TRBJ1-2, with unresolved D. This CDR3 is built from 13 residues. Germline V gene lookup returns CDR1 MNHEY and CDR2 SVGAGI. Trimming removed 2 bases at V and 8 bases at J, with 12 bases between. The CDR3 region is CASSYIGKEGYTF. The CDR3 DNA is TGTGCCAGCAGTTACATCGGGAAAGAAGGCTACACCTTC.

CDR3 in DNA: TGTGCCAGTAGTATAGCGCACAGGGGCGTCCAGCCCCAGCATTTT. Its protein product is CASSIAHRGVQPQHF. V and J are TRBV19 and TRBJ1-5, with 7 positions matching TRBD1. This CDR3 has 15 residues. V shed 1 base, J shed 7 bases, and the junction held 7 bases outside the gene matches. Germline V gene data show CDR1 as LNHDA and CDR2 as SQIVND (reference sequence).

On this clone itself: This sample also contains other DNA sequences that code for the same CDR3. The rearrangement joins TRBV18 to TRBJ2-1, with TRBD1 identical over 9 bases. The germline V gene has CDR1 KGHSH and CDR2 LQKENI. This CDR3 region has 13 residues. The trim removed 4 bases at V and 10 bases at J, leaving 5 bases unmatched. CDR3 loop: CASSQSGTGEQFF. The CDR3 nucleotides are TGTGCCAGCTCACAATCAGGGACAGGGGAGCAGTTCTTC.